A single sample is the source of the 19 T cell receptor beta chains below, sequenced in a study of T cell responses to AZD1222 COVID-19 vaccine listed by TCRdb under 2021. In light of the paper, this sample's time point label describes: baseline before first vaccination. The receptor library was made with the immunoSEQ multiplex PCR assay. Here the immuneACCESS table is served through TCRdb, limited to in-frame sequences with V and J called. Missing clones are a known gap in these copies; in checked studies unresolved V genes cover under half, and the rest lacks a known reason. The sample table lists about 140,000 clones, over 85% of them with a count of one. Roughly 5% of the sample is held by the ten biggest clonotypes. The sequenced sample was peripheral blood, obtained on day 0 of AZD1222 vaccination. Every receptor here comes from an adult in good health.

The rearrangement joins TRBV18 to TRBJ2-3; tentative D call: TRBD1 (6 bases). V lost 3 bases and J lost 0, with 10 bases in between. The CDR3 runs to 15 residues. Looked up from germline, CDR1 is KGHSH and CDR2 is LQKENI. The chain's CDR3 is CASSPRQGSTDTQYF. CDR3 nucleotide sequence: TGTGCCAGCTCACCTCGGCAGGGGAGCACAGATACGCAGTATTTT.

The V gene is TRBV6-5, the J gene TRBJ2-7; D is unresolved. From germline, CDR1 is MNHEY and CDR2 SVGAGI. This CDR3 has 14 amino acids. V lost 7 bases and J 1 base, leaving 14 bases between the germline ends. CDR3: CASTSWAASYEQYF. Written as DNA, the CDR3 is TGTGCCAGCACCTCCTGGGCCGCTTCCTACGAGCAGTACTTC.

J is TRBJ1-2 and V is TRBV19; 10 bases are a match to TRBD1. Germline CDR1 reads LNHDA; CDR2 reads SQIVND (reference sequence). The CDR3 is 16 amino acids. The trim removed 3 bases at V and 1 base at J, leaving 5 bases unmatched. The CDR3 region has the DNA TGTGCCAGTAGTATCAGTCGGGACAGGGGTAACTATGGCTACACCTTC. Its protein is CASSISRDRGNYGYTF. Full variable domain (outside the CDR3, taken from reference TRBV19 and TRBJ1-2): DGGITQSPKYLFRKEGQNVTLSCEQNLNHDAMYWYRQDPGQGLRLIYYSQIVNDFQKGDIAEGYSVSREKKESFPLTVTSAQKNPTAFYLCASSISRDRGNYGYTFGSGTRLTVV.

The V and J genes are TRBV15 and TRBJ2-1, with 7 bases lining up with TRBD2. The CDR3 runs 13 residues. J lost 8 bases, V lost 0 bases, and 1 base had no gene match. Germline CDR1 reads LNHNV; CDR2 reads YYDKDF (reference sequence). The CDR3 loop reads CATSRDLADEQFF. DNA for the CDR3: TGTGCCACCAGCAGAGATCTAGCGGATGAGCAGTTCTTC. Full variable domain (remainder filled in from reference TRBV15 and TRBJ2-1): DAMVIQNPRYQVTQFGKPVTLSCSQTLNHNVMYWYQQKSSQAPKLLFHYYDKDFNNEADTPDNFQSRRPNTSFCFLDIRSPGLGDTAMYLCATSRDLADEQFFGPGTRLTVL.

This rearrangement joins TRBV19 to TRBJ2-7; no definite D call. Between the trimmed V and J ends, which lost 5 bases and 0 bases, there was a span of 11 bases. This CDR3 contains 14 residues. The germline gives CDR1 LNHDA, CDR2 SQIVND (reference sequence). The CDR3 bases are TGTGCCAGTAGTGATCGCGGTGACTCCTACGAGCAGTACTTC. As protein: CASSDRGDSYEQYF.

This chain links TRBV10-3 with TRBJ2-7, with D hard to call. Germline CDR1 is ENHRY and CDR2 is SYGVKD. With 4 bases removed from V and 0 bases from J, the gap between germline ends came to 7 bases. The CDR3 is 13 residues long. CDR3 sequence: CAISGASSYEQYF. The CDR3 nucleotides are TGTGCCATCAGTGGGGCTAGCTCCTACGAGCAGTACTTC.

This clone was detected once. V usage is TRBV5-1 and J usage is TRBJ1-1; weak D call: TRBD1 (6 bases). The CDR3 has 14 residues. Germline loops: CDR1 SGHRS, CDR2 YFSETQ. Trimming shortened V by 0 bases and J by 1 base, and 7 bases separated the two germline ends. This chain's CDR3 is CASSLGTANTEAFF. For the CDR3, the DNA is TGCGCCAGCAGCTTGGGGACAGCGAACACTGAAGCTTTCTTT.

This sequence joins TRBV10-3 and TRBJ2-2; a possible D gene is TRBD2 (6 bases). The ends were cut back, 5 bases at V and 3 bases at J, with 19 bases in the middle. The CDR3 covers 17 residues. Germline V gene data show CDR1 as ENHRY and CDR2 as SYGVKD. For the CDR3, the DNA is TGTGCCATCAGTAACCGGGACTCACCTCCCGACACCGGGGAGCTGTTTTTT. It specifies CAISNRDSPPDTGELFF.

V and J are TRBV6-6 and TRBJ2-1, with D perhaps TRBD1 or TRBD2 (5 bases each). The CDR3 extends over 14 amino acids. The V end lost 2 bases, the J end lost 6 bases, and 11 bases lay between the germline ends. Germline values: CDR1 MNHNY, CDR2 SVGAGI (reference sequence). Here the CDR3 reads CASSYGDGPNEQFF. The CDR3 nucleotides are TGTGCCAGCAGTTACGGGGACGGACCCAATGAGCAGTTCTTC.

The CDR3 loop reads CASSHRTANYGYTF. CDR3 nucleotide sequence: TGCGCCAGCAGCCACCGGACAGCTAACTATGGCTACACCTTC. This chain connects TRBV4-1 to TRBJ1-2, with TRBD1 as a possible D gene (6 bases). V lost 3 bases, J lost 0 bases, and 8 bases lay in between. Germline V gene lookup returns CDR1 MGHRA and CDR2 YSYEKL. There are 14 residues in the CDR3.

The chain uses TRBV11-2 and TRBJ1-1, with D tentatively TRBD1 (5 bases). Germline CDR1 is SGHAT and CDR2 is FQNNGV. V was cut by 0 bases and J by 6 bases, with 17 bases left in between. This CDR3 contains 16 residues. The DNA of the CDR3 is TGTGCCAGCAGCTTAGATTCCCCGGGGCACAGCGCTGAAGCTTTCTTT. Residues: CASSLDSPGHSAEAFF.

The CDR3 DNA reads as TGTGCCAGCTCACCAGCACAGACCCGCGGGGTGACCCAGTACTTC. This codes for CASSPAQTRGVTQYF. The rearrangement links TRBV18 to TRBJ2-5; D is possibly TRBD2 (6 bases). The V end lost 2 bases, the J end lost 7 bases, and 17 bases lay between the germline ends. Germline-derived CDR1 and CDR2 are KGHSH and LQKENI. The CDR3 is 15 residues long.

The chain's CDR3 is CASSQDLEGFNYGYTF. DNA for the CDR3: TGTGCCAGCAGCCAAGATCTTGAGGGGTTCAACTATGGCTACACCTTC. The rearrangement joins TRBV14 to TRBJ1-2; D may be TRBD1 (5 bases). The V gene lost 0 bases and the J gene lost 2 bases, with 13 bases spanning the gap. This CDR3 region has 16 residues. Looked up from germline, CDR1 is SGHDN and CDR2 is FVKESK.

This chain joins TRBV15 and TRBJ2-5, with 12 bases identical to TRBD2. Per the germline V gene, CDR1 is LNHNV and CDR2 is YYDKDF (reference sequence). The trim removed 0 bases at V and 5 bases at J, leaving 4 bases unmatched. The length of the CDR3 is 16 residues. The CDR3 reads CATSRDLTSGSETQYF. CDR3 nucleotide sequence: TGTGCCACCAGCAGAGACCTGACTAGCGGGAGTGAGACCCAGTACTTC.

This chain uses TRBV7-9 with TRBJ1-2, with D maybe TRBD1 (5 bases). V shed 1 base and J shed 7 bases, with 10 bases lying between them. This CDR3 comprises 13 residues. From germline, CDR1 is SEHNR and CDR2 FQNEAQ (reference sequence). For the CDR3, the DNA is TGTGCCAGCAGCTTAGACCCCAGGGTTGGCTACACCTTC. Amino acid sequence: CASSLDPRVGYTF.

The V call is TRBV11-3, the J call TRBJ2-1; the match to TRBD2 covers 15 bases. With V trimmed by 0 bases and J by 2 bases, 11 bases remained unmatched. The germline V gene has CDR1 SGHNT and CDR2 YENEEA. The CDR3 loop spans 21 amino acids. CDR3 residues: CASSLDLGLAGGTSAYNEQFF. For the CDR3, the DNA is TGTGCCAGCAGCTTAGACCTCGGACTAGCGGGAGGGACGTCCGCCTACAATGAGCAGTTCTTC. Full variable domain (remainder filled in from reference TRBV11-3 and TRBJ2-1): EAGVVQSPRYKIIEKKQPVAFWCNPISGHNTLYWYLQNLGQGPELLIRYENEEAVDDSQLPKDRFSAERLKGVDSTLKIQPAELGDSAVYLCASSLDLGLAGGTSAYNEQFFGPGTRLTVL.

The chain is built from TRBV10-1 and TRBJ2-2; TRBD1 matches 7 bases. The trim removed 7 bases at V and 5 bases at J, leaving 7 bases unmatched. From germline, CDR1 is WNHNN and CDR2 SYGVQD (reference sequence). The CDR3 has 14 residues. As DNA, the CDR3 is TGCGCCAGCAAAGGGGGCGCGGAGACCGGGGAGCTGTTTTTT. It codes for CASKGGAETGELFF.

This clone was picked up a small number of times. The genes are TRBV2 and TRBJ2-4; weak D call: TRBD1 (5 bases). CDR1 is SNHLY, CDR2 FYNNEI, per germline. CDR3 length: 15 residues. The V end lost 3 bases, the J end lost 3 bases, and 12 bases lay between the germline ends. CDR3 DNA sequence: TGTGCCAGCAGTGATAAGGGGTTCGGCAAAAACATTCAGTACTTC. Translated: CASSDKGFGKNIQYF.

The gene calls are TRBV28 and TRBJ2-5, with D tentatively TRBD1 (6 bases). V was trimmed by 3 bases and J by 4 bases, leaving 12 bases between them. Germline V gives CDR1 MDHEN, CDR2 SYDVKM. The CDR3 totals 14 residues. This CDR3 reads CASSFHQGRETQYF. Written as DNA, the CDR3 is TGTGCCAGCAGTTTTCACCAGGGGCGAGAGACCCAGTACTTC. Filled out from reference TRBV28 and TRBJ2-5, the complete variable domain reads DVKVTQSSRYLVKRTGEKVFLECVQDMDHENMFWYRQDPGLGLRLIYFSYDVKMKEKGDIPEGYSVSREKKERFSLILESASTNQTSMYLCASSFHQGRETQYFGPGTRLLVL.